One and the same sample provided the 12 T cell receptor beta chains below, sequenced in a study of CD8 T cells in Susac syndrome. A quantity of about 0.5 to 1 ug RNA underwent reverse transcription using random hexamers. TCRdb recomputed calls from the immunoSEQ multiplex PCR reads with MiXCR, one row per CDR3 protein. The table shows 200,000 to 300,000 distinct CDR3 sequences, with 80% to 95% occurring only once. Sequenced material: CD4+ T cells from PBMCs. These receptors all come from a human donor with multiple sclerosis.

This rearrangement joins TRBV6-1 to TRBJ2-7; unclear D gene. CDR3 length: 14 amino acids. CDR1 is MNHNS, CDR2 SASEGT, per germline. Deletions cut 3 bases from V and 9 bases from J, with 18 bases between. The CDR3 spells CASSDGPPSRPQYV. In DNA form, the CDR3 reads TGTGCCAGCAGTGATGGTCCGCCAAGTCGGCCGCAGTACGTC.

The gene calls are TRBV27 and TRBJ1-4, with no clear D. The germline gives CDR1 MNHEY, CDR2 SMNVEV (reference sequence). CDR3 length: 17 residues. V gave up 2 bases and J gave up 3 bases, with 16 bases separating them. The CDR3 protein is CASSLGFSGSANEKLFF. The CDR3 bases are TGTGCCAGCAGTTTAGGGTTCTCCGGGTCAGCTAATGAAAAACTGTTTTTT.

The chain is built from TRBV7-8 and TRBJ2-1, with TRBD1 matching over 7 bases. There are 16 residues in the CDR3. Germline assignment: CDR1 SGHVS and CDR2 FQNEAQ. Trimming cost V 1 base and J 3 bases; bases outside gene matches: 6. The CDR3 loop is CASSLDGGQNYNEQFF. In nucleotides, the CDR3 is TGTGCCAGCAGCTTAGATGGGGGACAGAACTACAATGAGCAGTTCTTC.

The CDR3 DNA is TGTGCCAGCAGCGTAGGAGTGGGGGAAGGCACTGAAGCTTTCTTT. Amino acids: CASSVGVGEGTEAFF. The genes are TRBV9 and TRBJ1-1; D is possibly TRBD1 (5 bases). This CDR3 is 15 amino acids long. V was clipped by 0 bases and J by 4 bases, with 13 bases between them. Per germline, CDR1 SGDLS and CDR2 YYNGEE.

The chain links TRBV6-5 to TRBJ1-3; D is uncertain. V was clipped by 8 bases and J by 4 bases, with 6 bases between them. This CDR3 spans 11 amino acids. CDR1 and CDR2 from the germline V gene are MNHEY and SVGAGI. The CDR3 bases are TGTGCCAGCGACGACGGAAACACCATATATTTT. It codes for CASDDGNTIYF.

CDR3 region: CAISGTSGSQETQYF. CDR3 bases: TGTGCCATCTCCGGGACTAGCGGGTCCCAAGAGACCCAGTACTTC. The chain is built from TRBV10-3 and TRBJ2-5; 12 nucleotides align to TRBD2. V lost 8 bases to trimming and J lost 1 base; unmatched junction nucleotides: 5. The CDR3 extends over 15 amino acids. Germline V gene data show CDR1 as ENHRY and CDR2 as SYGVKD.

The V and J genes are TRBV7-9 and TRBJ1-1; D is perhaps TRBD1 (5 bases). With 4 bases removed from V and 3 bases from J, the gap between germline ends came to 12 bases. The germline gives CDR1 SEHNR, CDR2 FQNEAQ (reference sequence). The CDR3 contains 14 residues. CDR3 region: CASSWGVGDTEAFF. The CDR3 nucleotides are TGTGCCAGCAGCTGGGGGGTAGGGGACACTGAAGCTTTCTTT.

This chain connects TRBV29-1 to TRBJ2-1; possibly TRBD2 for D (5 bases). The germline V gene encodes CDR1 SQVTM and CDR2 ANQGSEA. The length of the CDR3 is 16 residues. The V gene lost 7 bases and the J gene lost 0 bases, with 19 bases spanning the gap. CDR3 DNA sequence: TGCAGCGCAGACCCTTGGACTTCGAGCTCCTACAATGAGCAGTTCTTC. The encoded protein is CSADPWTSSSYNEQFF.

This clonotype was recorded once. V and J are TRBV25-1 and TRBJ1-6; D is undetermined. Between the trimmed V and J ends, which lost 6 bases and 7 bases, there was a span of 4 bases. CDR3 length: 11 amino acids. From germline, CDR1 is MGHDK and CDR2 SYGVNS. CDR3 sequence reads: CASRGNSPLHF. CDR3 DNA: TGTGCCAGCAGGGGCAATTCACCCCTCCACTTT. The full variable domain, rest sourced from reference TRBV25-1 and TRBJ1-6, is EADIYQTPRYLVIGTGKKITLECSQTMGHDKMYWYQQDPGMELHLIHYSYGVNSTEKGDLSSESTVSRIRTEHFPLTLESARPSHTSQYLCASRGNSPLHFGNGTRLTVT.

The chain has TRBV12-3 or TRBV12-4 and TRBJ2-4; D uncertain. This CDR3 contains 14 residues. Trimming cost V 3 bases and J 1 base, with 7 bases left between them. The CDR3 loop reads CASSFDSAKNIQYF. The CDR3, as DNA: TGTGCCAGCAGTTTTGATAGCGCCAAAAACATTCAGTACTTC.

CDR3 protein: CASSLTQGNEQFF. The CDR3, as DNA: TGTGCCAGCAGCTTGACACAGGGCAATGAGCAGTTCTTC. The chain uses TRBV5-4 and TRBJ2-1; possibly TRBD1 for D (6 bases). Germline values: CDR1 SGHNT, CDR2 YYREEE (reference sequence). V lost 1 base to trimming and J lost 6 bases, with 8 bases between them. The CDR3 has 13 residues.

V and J are TRBV3-1 and TRBJ2-5; the D call may be TRBD1 or TRBD2 (5 bases each). With 8 bases removed from V and 1 base from J, the gap between germline ends came to 14 bases. The CDR3 totals 14 residues. Germline-derived CDR1 and CDR2 are LGHDT and YNNKEL (reference sequence). The CDR3 region has the DNA TGTGCCAGCTCCCGAAGGGGAGCCCAAGAGACCCAGTACTTC. Protein product: CASSRRGAQETQYF.